Included here is one TCR beta chain sequence, with context. No antigen is known for it. Repertoires were generated with immunoSEQ multiplex PCR, while TCRdb's copy carries only in-frame clones and drops some. Of about 100,000 clones in the sample, 88% were seen once. This specimen comes from a study of T cell responses to AZD1222 COVID-19 vaccine. Germline loops: CDR1 MNHEY, CDR2 SVGEGT. Trimming stripped 2 bases from V and 4 bases from J, with 9 bases between. This CDR3 region has 14 residues. Study-wide findings and caveats: Donors, mostly white British, included more females; clonal diversity was possibly underestimated. Spike regions recognized by vaccine-associated CD4 TCRs spanned the protein, led by 160-218 and 743-854. Repertoire collection took place solely once the T cell response had peaked.

The sequenced sample was peripheral blood, obtained on day 0 of AZD1222 vaccination. The rearrangement joins TRBV6-2 or TRBV6-3 to TRBJ1-5; D is uncertain. The receptor comes from an adult in good health. The CDR3 is CASSYMQLNQPQHF. As DNA, the CDR3 is TGTGCCAGCAGTTACATGCAGTTAAATCAGCCCCAGCATTTT.